A selection of T cell receptor beta chains follows, all from one sample in a study of T cells in Graves' hyperthyroidism and ophthalmopathy. One entry per CDR3 protein results from TCRdb running MiXCR on the multiplex PCR reads. The profile shows 640,000 or so distinct CDR3 sequences, around 14% of them singletons. Source material: blood. All receptors come from a woman aged 18-29 years with Graves' ophthalmopathy. Each CDR3 is given without its conserved first and last residue. A D gene is named only where the DNA matches it firmly.

d_gene | j_gene | v_gene | CDR3aa
. | TRBJ2-3 | TRBV20-1 | SARAPADTQY
TRBD1 | TRBJ2-7 | TRBV28 | ASGTGSSYEQY
. | TRBJ2-7 | TRBV5-1 | ASSSRTENEQY
. | TRBJ2-7 | TRBV12-3/TRBV12-4 | ASTLGRRVSGVFYEQY
TRBD2 | TRBJ2-1 | TRBV20-1 | SKSGRRHNEQF
TRBD2 | TRBJ2-3 | TRBV29-1 | SVAGTSGASTDTQY
TRBD1 | TRBJ1-1 | TRBV20-1 | SARVRTGGGGTEAF
TRBD2 | TRBJ2-3 | TRBV7-2 | ASSSGLAGRISTDTQY
TRBD1 | TRBJ1-1 | TRBV7-2 | ASSLVLDRGLANTEAF
TRBD2 | TRBJ2-2 | TRBV5-1 | ASSQTSGGGELF
TRBD2 | TRBJ2-1 | TRBV2 | ASGKTSGSNEQF
. | TRBJ1-5 | TRBV11-3 | ASSLGGFSPQH
. | TRBJ2-1 | TRBV29-1 | SVEDGRNNEQF
TRBD2 | TRBJ2-3 | TRBV27 | ASSLFPSGRASVTQY
TRBD1 | TRBJ2-7 | TRBV30 | AWNTISTGSSYEQY
TRBD1 | TRBJ1-2 | TRBV20-1 | SARDRDRGGFMYGYT
. | TRBJ1-6 | TRBV30 | AWSSPGRWSYNSPLH
TRBD1 | TRBJ1-4 | TRBV28 | ASSQTGEGVNEKLF
. | TRBJ2-5 | TRBV24-1 | ATSDLSGGVLTQETQY
TRBD1 | TRBJ2-1 | TRBV11-3 | ASSPGQGGNEQF
. | TRBJ2-5 | TRBV29-1 | STRTVLLETQY
. | TRBJ2-7 | TRBV24-1 | ATSDSLDGLGSYEQY
TRBD1 | TRBJ1-2 | TRBV7-9 | ASSSLIRDRGYGYT
. | TRBJ2-3 | TRBV3-1 | ASSQGKGGYTDTQY
TRBD1 | TRBJ1-1 | TRBV7-8 | ASSPGGSWAYHVGTEAF
. | TRBJ2-2 | TRBV9 | ASSVGIASNTGELF
. | TRBJ1-1 | TRBV4-1 | ASSHPGGFTEAF
. | TRBJ1-5 | TRBV20-1 | SAREGPRAANQPQH
. | TRBJ2-2 | TRBV12-5 | ASGAEIGAGELF
. | TRBJ1-3 | TRBV24-1 | ATSDWGSGNTIY
. | TRBJ2-2 | TRBV7-3 | ASSLAVGESNTGELF
TRBD1 | TRBJ2-7 | TRBV20-1 | SARGAGGFYEQY
TRBD1 | TRBJ1-1 | TRBV6-2/TRBV6-3 | AARDRGNTEAF